This is a list of T cell receptor beta chains from one sample in a study of blood T cell repertoires in COVID-19. The repertoire was sequenced with immunoSEQ multiplex PCR; TCRdb's copy has only in-frame clones and lacks some. Found here are some 21,000 clones, roughly 83% of them singletons; the top ten hold 3.2%. Material: peripheral blood. Receptors originate from a middle-aged man with acute or convalescent COVID-19. Both conserved end residues are part of each CDR3. Each record gives: CDR3 DNA, CDR3 protein, V gene, D gene, J gene, clone size. D genes are given only for firm matches. A clone size is listed for some rows: how often the clone was seen (once, few, many), or a class if it is expanded.

CDR3 DNA: TGTGCCAGTAGTAAGGGACAGGGGAGATTTGGCTACACCTTC; CDR3 protein: CASSKGQGRFGYTF; V gene: TRBV19; D gene: TRBD1; J gene: TRBJ1-2; clone size: NA
CDR3 DNA: TGTGCCATCAGTGTTAAGACAGGGGGGAATGAAAAACTGTTTTTT; CDR3 protein: CAISVKTGGNEKLFF; V gene: TRBV10-3; D gene: TRBD1; J gene: TRBJ1-4; clone size: NA
CDR3 DNA: TGTGCCAGCAGCTTAGCACAGGAGCGCACTGAAGCTTTCTTT; CDR3 protein: CASSLAQERTEAFF; V gene: TRBV7-9; D gene: NA; J gene: TRBJ1-1; clone size: NA
CDR3 DNA: TGTGCCAGCAGTTACATAGGGGGCACAGATACGCAGTATTTT; CDR3 protein: CASSYIGGTDTQYF; V gene: TRBV6-5; D gene: NA; J gene: TRBJ2-3; clone size: NA
CDR3 DNA: TGTGCCAGCAGCGCCGAAGCGGGGAGGTCCTACGAGCAGTACTTC; CDR3 protein: CASSAEAGRSYEQYF; V gene: TRBV6-5; D gene: TRBD2; J gene: TRBJ2-7; clone size: NA
CDR3 DNA: TGTGCTAGTGGTCCGCCTGACAGGAACTACGAGCAGTACTTC; CDR3 protein: CASGPPDRNYEQYF; V gene: TRBV12-5; D gene: NA; J gene: TRBJ2-7; clone size: NA
CDR3 DNA: TGTGCCAGCAGACGGGACAGGGGCACCGGGGAGCTGTTTTTT; CDR3 protein: CASRRDRGTGELFF; V gene: TRBV11-2; D gene: TRBD1; J gene: TRBJ2-2; clone size: NA
CDR3 DNA: TGTGCCAGCAGCCATTATCCGGTGGGGGCAGGGGCTAACGAAGCTTTCTTT; CDR3 protein: CASSHYPVGAGANEAFF; V gene: TRBV14; D gene: NA; J gene: TRBJ1-1; clone size: NA
CDR3 DNA: TGCGCCAGCAGCTTGGATAGGGGGGACAGAGGAAAACTGTTTTTT; CDR3 protein: CASSLDRGDRGKLFF; V gene: TRBV5-1; D gene: TRBD1; J gene: TRBJ1-4; clone size: once
CDR3 DNA: TGTGCCAGCAGTTTCCTGGGGCAGGGGAAGTCGGATGAGCAGTTCTTC; CDR3 protein: CASSFLGQGKSDEQFF; V gene: TRBV27; D gene: NA; J gene: TRBJ2-1; clone size: NA